The entry below describes one TCR beta chain. The sample originates from a study of blood T cell repertoires in COVID-19. V was pared by 1 base and J by 4 bases, with 14 bases between. There are 16 residues in the CDR3. The germline V gene encodes CDR1 LGHNA and CDR2 YSLEER. Using immunoSEQ multiplex PCR, the repertoire was profiled, and TCRdb retains in-frame clones only, with some absent. Of 150,000 to 200,000 clones listed, roughly four fifths were seen once; the top ten hold 11%. The sequenced material came from peripheral blood. The chain uses TRBV4-3 and TRBJ1-3, with a tentative D call TRBD1 (5 bases). The clonotype was recovered from a human donor in a cohort sampled during active COVID-19. Here the CDR3 DNA reads TGCGCCAGCAGCCAAGCCGGGGCGGGGCTCGGAAACACCATATATTTT. Its protein product is CASSQAGAGLGNTIYF.